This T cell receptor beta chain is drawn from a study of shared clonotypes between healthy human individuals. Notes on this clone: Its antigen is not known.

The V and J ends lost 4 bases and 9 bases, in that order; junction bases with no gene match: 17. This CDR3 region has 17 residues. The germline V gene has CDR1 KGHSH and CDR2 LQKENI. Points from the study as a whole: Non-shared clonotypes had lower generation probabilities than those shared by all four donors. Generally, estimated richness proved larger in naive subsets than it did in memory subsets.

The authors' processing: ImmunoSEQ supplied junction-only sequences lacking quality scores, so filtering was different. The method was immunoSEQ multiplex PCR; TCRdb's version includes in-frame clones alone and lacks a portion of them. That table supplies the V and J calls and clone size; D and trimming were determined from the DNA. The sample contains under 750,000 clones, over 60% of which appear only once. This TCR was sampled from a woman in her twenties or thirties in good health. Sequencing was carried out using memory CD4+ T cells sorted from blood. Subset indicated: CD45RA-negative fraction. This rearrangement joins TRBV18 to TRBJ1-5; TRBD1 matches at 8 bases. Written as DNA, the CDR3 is TGTGCCAGCTCACAGACAGGGGATTGGGGTAGTGGTAGGCCCCAGCATTTT. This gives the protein CASSQTGDWGSGRPQHF.